This T cell receptor beta chain originates from a study of blood T cell repertoires in COVID-19. Study overall: From the United States, Italy and Spain came samples of acute and convalescent COVID-19. PBMCs, B-cell-depleted T cells, or T cells provided the cDNA or gDNA that made up the material.

CDR1 is MGHRA and CDR2 is YSYEKL in the germline V gene. This CDR3 contains 15 residues. The trim removed 4 bases at V and 4 bases at J, leaving 8 bases unmatched. Seattle patients were enrolled during active infection and followed longitudinally. Sequencing used immunoSEQ multiplex PCR; TCRdb keeps in-frame clones, though not all of them. Of approximately 480,000 clones in the sample, 89% were seen once. The receptor comes from a man between 18 and 29 years old with COVID-19, enrolled during active disease. This chain connects TRBV4-1 to TRBJ2-5; 8 positions agree with TRBD2. The sequenced sample was peripheral blood. The CDR3: CASSPELAAGETQYF. The CDR3 nucleotides read TGCGCCAGCAGCCCAGAACTAGCGGCCGGAGAGACCCAGTACTTC.